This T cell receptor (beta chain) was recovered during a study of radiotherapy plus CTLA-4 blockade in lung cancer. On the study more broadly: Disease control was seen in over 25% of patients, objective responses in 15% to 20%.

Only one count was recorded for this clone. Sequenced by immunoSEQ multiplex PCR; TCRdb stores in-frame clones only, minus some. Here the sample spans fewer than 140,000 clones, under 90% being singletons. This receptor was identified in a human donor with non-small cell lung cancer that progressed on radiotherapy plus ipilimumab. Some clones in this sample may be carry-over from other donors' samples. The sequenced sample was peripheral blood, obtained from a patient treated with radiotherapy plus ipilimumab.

Here the CDR3 DNA reads TGCGCCAGCAGCCAACGACCCAGCGGGGGCCTCACCGGGGAGCTGTTTTTT. Its protein product is CASSQRPSGGLTGELFF. The chain couples TRBV4-1 to TRBJ2-2; 8 positions match TRBD2. J was trimmed by 4 bases and V by 2 bases; bases with no gene match: 9. The CDR3 runs 17 residues. Germline loops: CDR1 MGHRA, CDR2 YSYEKL.